The sequence of this TCR beta chain was determined in a study of blood T cell repertoires in COVID-19. Looking at the study overall: Donors in the United States, Italy and Spain gave samples during acute or convalescent COVID-19. The analysed material was cDNA or gDNA that came from T cells, B-cell-depleted T cells, or PBMCs.

In the authors' workflow: Amplification of reference gene primers provided the estimated nucleated cell counts. Repertoires were generated with immunoSEQ multiplex PCR, while TCRdb's copy carries only in-frame clones and drops some. That table furnishes V, J and clone size, whereas the DNA furnished D and trimming. This table holds around 200,000 clones, roughly 89% found once. Germline assignment: CDR1 MNHEY and CDR2 SVGEGT. The V and J ends lost 6 bases and 10 bases, in that order; junction bases with no gene match: 5. The CDR3 sequence is 14 residues long. The chain has TRBV6-2 or TRBV6-3 and TRBJ1-6; 11 bases map to TRBD1. This receptor was taken from a woman aged 18-35 years who had recovered from COVID-19. The source material was peripheral blood. The CDR3: CASSRGQGVSPLHF. CDR3 sequence (DNA): TGTGCCAGCAGCCGGGGACAGGGGGTATCACCCCTCCACTTT.